Given below is one T cell receptor (beta chain) in context. Its antigen is undetermined. This entry comes from a study of post-analysis software for immune sequencing data. Study-wide points: A handful of TRBV segments, including TRBV5-6, TRBV5-1 and TRBV20-1, were more frequent in patients than controls.

CDR1 and CDR2 (germline): SEHNR, FQNEAQ (reference sequence). CDR3 size: 15 residues. V gave up 10 bases and J gave up 5 bases, with 22 bases separating them. Carried by the TCR beta cDNA libraries were unique molecular identifiers. TCRdb passed the PCR reads through MiXCR, listing each CDR3 protein once. The sample includes hundreds of thousands of distinct CDR3 sequences, around 60% of them seen just once. This receptor was taken from a girl aged 2 to 10 with multiple sclerosis. The rearrangement uses TRBV7-9 and TRBJ2-3; possibly TRBD2 for D (6 bases). Sequencing was performed on blood. In DNA, the CDR3 is TGTGCCACCAGATCCGATAGCGGTGTAGGAGATACGCAGTATTTT. Its protein is CATRSDSGVGDTQYF.